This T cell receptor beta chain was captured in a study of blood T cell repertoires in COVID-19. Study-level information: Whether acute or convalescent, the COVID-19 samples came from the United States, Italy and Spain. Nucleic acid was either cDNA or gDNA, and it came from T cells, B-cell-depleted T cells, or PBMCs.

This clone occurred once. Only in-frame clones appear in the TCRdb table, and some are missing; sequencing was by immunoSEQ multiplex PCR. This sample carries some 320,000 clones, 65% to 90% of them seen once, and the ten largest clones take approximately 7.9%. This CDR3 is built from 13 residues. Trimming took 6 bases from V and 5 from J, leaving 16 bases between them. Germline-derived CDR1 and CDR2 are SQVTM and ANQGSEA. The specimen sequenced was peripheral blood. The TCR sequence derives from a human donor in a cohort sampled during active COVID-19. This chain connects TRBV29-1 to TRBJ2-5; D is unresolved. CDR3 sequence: CSVKDPGRETQYF. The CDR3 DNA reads TGCAGCGTGAAAGACCCAGGAAGGGAGACCCAGTACTTC. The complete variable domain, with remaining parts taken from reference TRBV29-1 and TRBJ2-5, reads SAVISQKPSRDICQRGTSLTIQCQVDSQVTMMFWYRQQPGQSLTLIATANQGSEATYESGFVIDKFPISRPNLTFSTLTVSNMSPEDSSIYLCSVKDPGRETQYFGPGTRLLVL.